This TCR beta chain was identified in a study of T cell changes during pregnancy in multiple sclerosis. The CDR3 length is 13 residues. Germline loops: CDR1 LNHNV, CDR2 YYDKDF (reference sequence). Trimming removed 2 bases from V and 1 base from J, with 5 bases in between. Sequenced by immunoSEQ multiplex PCR; TCRdb stores in-frame clones only, minus some. The repertoire holds almost 35,000 clones, almost 90% seen once, with around 4.1% in the top ten. The specimen comprised CD8+ T cells from peripheral blood mononuclear cells, sampled after pregnancy. The chain employs TRBV15 and TRBJ1-1; a weak D match, TRBD1 (5 bases). The sequence derives from a female donor with multiple sclerosis, enrolled in a pregnancy study. This chain's CDR3 is CATSRRGNTEAFF. The CDR3, as DNA: TGTGCCACCAGCAGAAGGGGGAACACTGAAGCTTTCTTT.